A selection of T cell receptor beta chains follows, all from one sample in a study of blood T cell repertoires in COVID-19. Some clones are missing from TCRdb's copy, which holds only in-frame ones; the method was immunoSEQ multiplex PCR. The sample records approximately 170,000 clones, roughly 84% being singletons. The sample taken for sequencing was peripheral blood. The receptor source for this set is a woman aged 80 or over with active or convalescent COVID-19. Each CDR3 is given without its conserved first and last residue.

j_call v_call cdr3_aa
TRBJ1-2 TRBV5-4 ASSLPNRGGNYGYT
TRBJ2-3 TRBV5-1 ASRENPTDTQY
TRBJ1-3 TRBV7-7 ASSRQGPGSGNTIY
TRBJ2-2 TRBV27 ASSFEAGELF
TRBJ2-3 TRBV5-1 ASSPGLAGTDTQY
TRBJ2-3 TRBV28 ASSFDRERGTDTQY
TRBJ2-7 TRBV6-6 ASRLAGEIYEQY
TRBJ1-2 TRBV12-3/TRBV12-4 ASSLRSGSGYT
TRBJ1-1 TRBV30 AWDRLNTEAF
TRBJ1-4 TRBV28 ASSARGGGFNEKLF
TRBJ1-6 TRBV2 ASSAQTGQNSPLH
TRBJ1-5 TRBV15 ATSRGLVRDSFYSNQPQH
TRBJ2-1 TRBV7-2 ASSLVENEQF
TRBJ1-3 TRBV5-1 ASSPTLSGGNTIY
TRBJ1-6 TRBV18 ASSPGGAPDSPLH
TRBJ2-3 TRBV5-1 ASSLAWGGSADTQY
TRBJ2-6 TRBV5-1 ASSPFKSTGASGANVLT
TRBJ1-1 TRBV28 ASSTTGRATEAF
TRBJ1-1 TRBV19 ASSIVGLGTGTMNTEAF
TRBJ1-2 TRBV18 ASSPGMDGYT
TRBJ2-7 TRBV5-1 ASSLWSGQGLYEQY
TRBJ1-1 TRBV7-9 ASSLEDWQGSF
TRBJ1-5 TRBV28 ASSLLSAGNQPQH
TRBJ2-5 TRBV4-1 ASSQGNYRRGRQETQY
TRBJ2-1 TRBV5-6 ASSGGLASYNEQF
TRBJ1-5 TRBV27 ASRPQGWGNQPQH
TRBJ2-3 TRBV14 ASSHRRTASGTSDTQY
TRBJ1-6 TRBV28 ASSLAGDNSPLH